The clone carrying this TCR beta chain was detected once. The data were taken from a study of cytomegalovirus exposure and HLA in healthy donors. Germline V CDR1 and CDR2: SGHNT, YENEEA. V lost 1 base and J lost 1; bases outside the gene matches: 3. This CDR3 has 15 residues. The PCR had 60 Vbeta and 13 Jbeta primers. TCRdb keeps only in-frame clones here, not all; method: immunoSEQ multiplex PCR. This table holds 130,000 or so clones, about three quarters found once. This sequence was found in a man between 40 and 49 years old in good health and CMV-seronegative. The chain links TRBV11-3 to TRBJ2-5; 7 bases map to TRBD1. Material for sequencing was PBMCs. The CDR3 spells CASSLGGQLQETQYF. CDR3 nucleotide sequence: TGTGCCAGCAGCTTAGGGGGACAGCTCCAAGAGACCCAGTACTTC. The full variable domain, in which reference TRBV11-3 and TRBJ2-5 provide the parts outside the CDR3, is EAGVVQSPRYKIIEKKQPVAFWCNPISGHNTLYWYLQNLGQGPELLIRYENEEAVDDSQLPKDRFSAERLKGVDSTLKIQPAELGDSAVYLCASSLGGQLQETQYFGPGTRLLVL.